This TCR beta chain was recovered during a study of tissue T cells after allogeneic stem cell transplantation (dated by TCRdb to the early 2020s). Broadly, across the study: Using research autopsies of patients with and without GVHD, plus mouse models of GVHD, the study profiled TCR beta repertoires across many tissues. The human arm was a prospective observational study without blinding or randomization.

What the research found in general, with its limitations: The study did not determine which tissue TCRs were alloreactive or antigen-specific, and some clones might have been persisting host cells. The patient cohort was small and clinically heterogeneous, and sampling depth was acknowledged as a limitation. Not many T cell clones showed up in more than one patient, yet clustering based on motifs uncovered repertoire signatures that were shared across patients in a tissue-specific way. Within patients, how anatomically similar tissues were was a major factor shaping TCR repertoire composition, regardless of disease or transplant status. In both patients and mice, only a limited portion of the TCR repertoire detected in tissues was captured by blood and spleen T cells.

The CDR3 contains 12 residues, cysteine and phenylalanine counted. The DNA covers only part of the CDR3, 33 bases in frame from base 1. In the germline V gene, CDR1 corresponds to LGHNA and CDR2 to YSYQKL. Trimming removed 4 bases from V and 7 bases from J; the gene matches leave 0 bases unexplained. The time point label for this specimen denotes: mouse harvest day 7 after allogeneic transplant. Mouse grafts combined 10^7 T-cell-depleted bone marrow cells with 10^6 splenic CD5+ T cells, given via tail vein injection. A major MHC-mismatch B6 (H2b) into BALB/c (H2d) model was used to model mouse GVHD, and tissues were profiled at day 7 or 14. On day 7 or 14 post-transplant, mouse tissues and retro-orbital blood were harvested with separate sterile tools for each animal, and livers were flushed beforehand. Before genomic DNA isolation with the DNeasy Blood & Tissue Kit, mouse tissues were minced with razor blades in buffered saline.

Library prep was done by the immunoSEQ multiplex PCR assay. TCRbeta CDR3 sequencing was done by Adaptive Biotechnologies at survey depth, reporting CDR3 sequences, V/J genes, productive frequency and template counts. TCR beta CDR3 regions were amplified from genomic DNA instead of RNA. The paper's processing steps were these. Jensen-Shannon divergence served to quantify pairwise repertoire overlap between tissues, with 0 meaning identical and 1 meaning complete divergence. Tissues were grouped by single-linkage agglomerative hierarchical clustering of pairwise JSD values, and the clustering results were shown as dendrograms. GLIPH2 was applied to all patient samples using simulation_depth 1000, kmer_min_depth 3, and cdr3_length_cutoff 8, and only groups with more than two unique CDR3s were retained. A standardized tissue-overlap score was generated by extrapolating Jaccard GLIPH-group overlap across patients to a standard repertoire size of 1000 clones. Associations of diversity with clinical or experimental variables used linear mixed-effect models with tissue fixed effects and individual random effects. Not all clones reach the TCRdb copy of this immuneACCESS table, which keeps in-frame sequences only. Checked studies attribute under half of the gap to unresolved V genes and leave the rest unexplained. V and J calls and clone size are those listed in that table; D and trimming were worked out from the DNA. The sample table shows approximately 1,300 clones, and roughly three fifths are seen once. 15% to 20% of the sample lies in the top ten.

This clone has only a few counts. Its antigen remains undetermined. The receptor originates from a mouse, and its gene names and germline sequences are accordingly murine. The CDR3 end lies 1 residue beyond the end of the read and is filled in from the germline J gene. This clonotype originated in a female BALB/c mouse given C57BL/6 T cells with graft-versus-host disease after an allogeneic hematopoietic cell transplant. Recombination joined TRBV2 with TRBJ2-4; 9 central bases correspond to TRBD2. Input material: liver tissue. The sequenced part of the CDR3 DNA is TGTGCCAGCAGCCCTGGGGGGGACACCTTGTAC. The resulting protein is CASSPGGDTLY. The whole CDR3 protein reads CASSPGGDTLYF.